Listed below are T cell receptor beta chains from one sample, sequenced in a study of Ad26.COV2.S vaccination and SARS-CoV-2 variants. Profiling relied on immunoSEQ multiplex PCR, and the TCRdb table lists in-frame clones only, not all of them. Counted here are 400,000 to 500,000 clones, roughly 88% occurring once; the ten biggest clones make up around 3.6%. Sequences were derived from peripheral blood, sampled in a trial of Ad26.COV2.S vaccine versus placebo. Receptors originate from a person between 18 and 60 years old who received the Ad26.COV2.S COVID-19 vaccine or a placebo. CDR3s include the opening cysteine and the closing phenylalanine or tryptophan. The D gene is left open where the match is weak. Size is omitted from some rows. Given values are once, few, many or a class for expanded clones.

V: TRBV4-1
D: NA
size: NA
J: TRBJ1-5
CDR3: CASSQDGLHGQPQHF
DNA: TGCGCCAGCAGCCAAGACGGCCTCCACGGGCAGCCCCAGCATTTT

V: TRBV28
D: NA
size: once
J: TRBJ1-2
CDR3: CASSPQTLGQIYGYTF
DNA: TGTGCCAGCAGCCCCCAGACCCTTGGACAGATCTATGGCTACACCTTC

V: TRBV3-1/TRBV3-2
D: TRBD2
size: NA
J: TRBJ2-5
CDR3: CASSQSGGIQETQYF
DNA: TGTGCCAGCAGTCAAAGCGGGGGCATCCAAGAGACCCAGTACTTC

V: TRBV9
D: NA
size: NA
J: TRBJ2-1
CDR3: CASSVALGMSSYNEQFF
DNA: TGTGCCAGCAGCGTAGCCCTGGGAATGAGCTCCTACAATGAGCAGTTCTTC

V: TRBV19
D: NA
size: NA
J: TRBJ2-7
CDR3: CASRSMRSYEQYF
DNA: TGTGCCAGTAGGTCCATGAGATCCTACGAGCAGTACTTC

V: TRBV30
D: NA
size: NA
J: TRBJ1-4
CDR3: CAWGRDWEKLFF
DNA: TGTGCCTGGGGCAGGGATTGGGAAAAACTGTTTTTT

V: TRBV2
D: TRBD1
size: NA
J: TRBJ2-7
CDR3: CASRALGTGGYEQYF
DNA: TGTGCCAGCAGGGCCCTTGGGACAGGGGGCTACGAGCAGTACTTC

V: TRBV30
D: NA
size: NA
J: TRBJ2-2
CDR3: CAWRPTRRTGELFF
DNA: TGTGCCTGGAGACCGACTAGGAGGACCGGGGAGCTGTTTTTT

V: TRBV7-6
D: TRBD1
size: NA
J: TRBJ2-2
CDR3: CASSQTGGVRAGELFF
DNA: TGTGCCAGCAGTCAAACAGGGGGCGTGAGGGCCGGGGAGCTGTTTTTT

V: TRBV5-4
D: TRBD1
size: NA
J: TRBJ1-1
CDR3: CASSRDRYLATEAFF
DNA: TGTGCCAGCAGCCGGGACAGGTATTTGGCCACTGAAGCTTTCTTT

V: TRBV28
D: TRBD1
size: once
J: TRBJ1-2
CDR3: CASSPPGQGRGYTF
DNA: TGTGCCAGCAGTCCCCCCGGACAGGGTCGAGGCTACACCTTC

V: TRBV7-5
D: NA
size: once
J: TRBJ2-7
CDR3: CARSLNQYSSYEQYF
DNA: TGTGCCAGAAGCCTAAACCAGTACAGCTCCTACGAGCAGTACTTC

V: TRBV7-3
D: TRBD2
size: NA
J: TRBJ2-1
CDR3: CASSRLGGTSVNEQFF
DNA: TGTGCCAGCAGCCGCTTGGGCGGGACTAGCGTCAATGAGCAGTTCTTC

V: TRBV5-5
D: TRBD1
size: NA
J: TRBJ1-5
CDR3: CASSLSGGDQPQHF
DNA: TGTGCCAGCAGCTTATCAGGGGGAGATCAGCCCCAGCATTTT

V: TRBV19
D: TRBD2
size: NA
J: TRBJ2-5
CDR3: CASSKGRGGAETQYF
DNA: TGTGCCAGTAGTAAAGGCCGGGGGGGGGCGGAGACCCAGTACTTC

V: TRBV6-6
D: TRBD1
size: NA
J: TRBJ2-1
CDR3: CASSYPPGTGDNEQFF
DNA: TGTGCCAGCAGTTACCCCCCTGGGACAGGGGACAATGAGCAGTTCTTC

V: TRBV7-3
D: NA
size: NA
J: TRBJ2-5
CDR3: CASSLNGAKETQYF
DNA: TGTGCCAGCAGCTTAAATGGGGCGAAGGAGACCCAGTACTTC

V: TRBV6-6
D: TRBD1
size: NA
J: TRBJ1-4
CDR3: CASRRQGLNEKLFF
DNA: TGTGCCAGCAGAAGACAGGGACTCAATGAAAAACTGTTTTTT

V: TRBV5-1
D: NA
size: NA
J: TRBJ1-1
CDR3: CASSLGSAGPLLPREAFF
DNA: TGCGCCAGCAGCTTGGGATCAGCGGGGCCACTCCTACCAAGGGAAGCTTTCTTT

V: TRBV3-1/TRBV3-2
D: NA
size: NA
J: TRBJ2-5
CDR3: CASSQDLEKTQYF
DNA: TGTGCCAGCAGCCAAGATCTTGAAAAGACCCAGTACTTC

V: TRBV6-2/TRBV6-3
D: NA
size: NA
J: TRBJ1-5
CDR3: CASSDLGFSNQPQHF
DNA: TGTGCCAGCAGTGATCTAGGGTTTAGCAATCAGCCCCAGCATTTT

V: TRBV19
D: TRBD1
size: NA
J: TRBJ2-1
CDR3: CASSIFSGQGASEQFF
DNA: TGTGCCAGTAGTATTTTTTCGGGACAGGGGGCGAGTGAGCAGTTCTTC

V: TRBV4-3
D: TRBD1
size: NA
J: TRBJ1-2
CDR3: CASSQTDRGYGYTF
DNA: TGCGCCAGCAGCCAAACCGACAGGGGCTATGGCTACACCTTC

V: TRBV28
D: NA
size: NA
J: TRBJ2-7
CDR3: CASSSPPREGEQYF
DNA: TGTGCCAGCAGTTCCCCCCCTCGGGAAGGCGAGCAGTACTTC

V: TRBV11-2
D: TRBD1
size: NA
J: TRBJ2-5
CDR3: CASSPSRTGGGETQYF
DNA: TGTGCCAGCAGCCCCTCACGGACAGGGGGCGGAGAGACCCAGTACTTC

V: TRBV5-1
D: TRBD1
size: few
J: TRBJ1-1
CDR3: CASTLGTGGTEAFF
DNA: TGCGCCAGCACCCTGGGGACAGGGGGCACTGAAGCTTTCTTT

V: TRBV13
D: NA
size: NA
J: TRBJ2-5
CDR3: CASSLGRAETQYF
DNA: TGTGCCAGCAGCTTAGGACGGGCAGAGACCCAGTACTTC

V: TRBV5-4
D: NA
size: NA
J: TRBJ1-3
CDR3: CASSLDTGTGNTIYF
DNA: TGTGCCAGCAGCTTGGATACAGGGACTGGAAACACCATATATTTT

V: TRBV5-1
D: NA
size: NA
J: TRBJ2-7
CDR3: CASSLVRGGTPYEQYF
DNA: TGCGCCAGCAGCTTGGTGCGTGGTGGCACACCCTACGAGCAGTACTTC

V: TRBV27
D: NA
size: NA
J: TRBJ1-3
CDR3: CASSLLGGTGNTIYF
DNA: TGTGCCAGCAGTTTATTGGGGGGCACTGGAAACACCATATATTTT

V: TRBV14
D: NA
size: NA
J: TRBJ2-7
CDR3: CASSQDDRPLGEQYF
DNA: TGTGCCAGCAGCCAAGATGACAGGCCACTTGGGGAGCAGTACTTC

V: TRBV3-1/TRBV3-2
D: NA
size: NA
J: TRBJ2-2
CDR3: CASSQPRGVENTGELFF
DNA: TGTGCCAGCAGCCAACCTAGGGGGGTCGAGAACACCGGGGAGCTGTTTTTT

V: TRBV9
D: NA
size: NA
J: TRBJ2-1
CDR3: CASSGPTRYNEQFF
DNA: TGTGCCAGCAGTGGCCCGACTAGGTACAATGAGCAGTTCTTC

V: TRBV6-5
D: TRBD2
size: NA
J: TRBJ2-3
CDR3: CASSFSGGTDTQYF
DNA: TGTGCCAGCAGTTTTTCGGGGGGGACAGATACGCAGTATTTT

V: TRBV19
D: NA
size: NA
J: TRBJ2-1
CDR3: CASSRTDGVGEQFF
DNA: TGTGCCAGTAGTAGGACAGATGGGGTTGGTGAGCAGTTCTTC

V: TRBV7-3
D: TRBD1
size: NA
J: TRBJ1-1
CDR3: CASSPTGATEAFF
DNA: TGTGCCAGCAGCCCCACAGGGGCCACTGAAGCTTTCTTT

V: TRBV30
D: TRBD1
size: NA
J: TRBJ1-2
CDR3: CAWKRQGTFDGYTF
DNA: TGTGCCTGGAAACGACAGGGGACATTTGATGGCTACACCTTC

V: TRBV24-1
D: TRBD2
size: NA
J: TRBJ2-7
CDR3: CATSDSASGAREQYF
DNA: TGTGCCACCAGTGATTCGGCTAGCGGCGCTCGGGAGCAGTACTTC

V: TRBV30
D: NA
size: NA
J: TRBJ1-1
CDR3: CAGRRELNTEAFF
DNA: TGTGCCGGACGGCGAGAACTGAACACTGAAGCTTTCTTT

V: TRBV4-1
D: NA
size: NA
J: TRBJ2-5
CDR3: CASSQVEGVSQYF
DNA: TGCGCCAGCAGCCAAGTGGAGGGGGTGTCGCAGTACTTC

V: TRBV4-3
D: NA
size: once
J: TRBJ2-6
CDR3: CASSQEEWGAAGANVLTF
DNA: TGCGCCAGCAGCCAAGAAGAATGGGGGGCGGCTGGGGCCAACGTCCTGACTTTC

V: TRBV14
D: NA
size: once
J: TRBJ2-2
CDR3: CASSVTLTGELFF
DNA: TGTGCCAGCAGCGTCACACTGACCGGGGAGCTGTTTTTT

V: TRBV5-1
D: NA
size: NA
J: TRBJ2-7
CDR3: CASSLRDSSYIVPTPGYEQYF
DNA: TGCGCCAGCAGCTTGCGGGACTCTTCGTATATTGTTCCTACGCCGGGTTACGAGCAGTACTTC

V: TRBV7-9
D: TRBD2
size: NA
J: TRBJ2-5
CDR3: CATTLASGGGQETQYF
DNA: TGTGCCACCACCCTGGCTAGCGGGGGGGGCCAAGAGACCCAGTACTTC

V: TRBV7-2
D: TRBD2
size: few
J: TRBJ2-7
CDR3: CASSLAPSLAGRKGYEQYF
DNA: TGTGCCAGCAGCTTAGCACCATCACTAGCGGGCCGAAAGGGATACGAGCAGTACTTC

V: TRBV5-4
D: TRBD2
size: NA
J: TRBJ2-5
CDR3: CASSLRGGLAGRQETQYF
DNA: TGTGCCAGCAGCTTGAGGGGGGGCCTAGCGGGGAGGCAAGAGACCCAGTACTTC

V: TRBV4-1
D: NA
size: NA
J: TRBJ1-5
CDR3: CASSQGGGGGNQPQHF
DNA: TGCGCCAGCAGCCAAGGCGGCGGGGGGGGCAATCAGCCCCAGCATTTT

V: TRBV2
D: NA
size: NA
J: TRBJ1-1
CDR3: CASSFGGNTEAFF
DNA: TGTGCCAGCAGTTTCGGTGGTAACACTGAAGCTTTCTTT

V: TRBV27
D: NA
size: NA
J: TRBJ2-1
CDR3: CASSFLDEQFF
DNA: TGTGCCAGCAGTTTCTTGGACGAGCAGTTCTTC

V: TRBV4-1
D: NA
size: NA
J: TRBJ1-5
CDR3: CASSQDSGRVNQPQHF
DNA: TGCGCCAGCAGCCAAGATAGTGGCAGGGTGAATCAGCCCCAGCATTTT

V: TRBV6-1
D: NA
size: NA
J: TRBJ2-5
CDR3: CASSDSGETQYF
DNA: TGTGCCAGCAGTGACAGTGGGGAGACCCAGTACTTC

V: TRBV4-1
D: NA
size: NA
J: TRBJ2-7
CDR3: CASSQGRVYEQYF
DNA: TGCGCCAGCAGCCAAGGACGGGTATACGAGCAGTACTTC

V: TRBV6-1
D: NA
size: once
J: TRBJ2-5
CDR3: CASSEVGRGWQETQYF
DNA: TGTGCCAGCAGTGAAGTGGGCAGGGGATGGCAAGAGACCCAGTACTTC

V: TRBV23-1
D: TRBD1
size: NA
J: TRBJ1-4
CDR3: CASSRPGQGARGNEKLFF
DNA: TGCGCCAGCAGCCGCCCCGGACAGGGGGCAAGGGGTAATGAAAAACTGTTTTTT

V: TRBV11-2
D: TRBD1
size: few
J: TRBJ1-3
CDR3: CASSLTTGTGNTIYF
DNA: TGTGCCAGCAGCTTAACGACAGGGACGGGAAACACCATATATTTT

V: TRBV10-2
D: NA
size: once
J: TRBJ1-5
CDR3: CASRTADSNQPQHF
DNA: TGCGCCAGCAGGACGGCTGATAGCAATCAGCCCCAGCATTTT

V: TRBV11-2
D: NA
size: few
J: TRBJ2-7
CDR3: CASSLGNVPYF
DNA: TGTGCCAGCAGCTTAGGGAACGTCCCGTACTTC

V: TRBV12-3/TRBV12-4
D: TRBD2
size: NA
J: TRBJ2-3
CDR3: CASSWRGADTQYF
DNA: TGTGCCAGCAGTTGGCGGGGGGCAGATACGCAGTATTTT

V: TRBV27
D: NA
size: few
J: TRBJ2-7
CDR3: CASSDNRYEQYF
DNA: TGTGCCAGCAGCGACAACCGCTACGAGCAGTACTTC